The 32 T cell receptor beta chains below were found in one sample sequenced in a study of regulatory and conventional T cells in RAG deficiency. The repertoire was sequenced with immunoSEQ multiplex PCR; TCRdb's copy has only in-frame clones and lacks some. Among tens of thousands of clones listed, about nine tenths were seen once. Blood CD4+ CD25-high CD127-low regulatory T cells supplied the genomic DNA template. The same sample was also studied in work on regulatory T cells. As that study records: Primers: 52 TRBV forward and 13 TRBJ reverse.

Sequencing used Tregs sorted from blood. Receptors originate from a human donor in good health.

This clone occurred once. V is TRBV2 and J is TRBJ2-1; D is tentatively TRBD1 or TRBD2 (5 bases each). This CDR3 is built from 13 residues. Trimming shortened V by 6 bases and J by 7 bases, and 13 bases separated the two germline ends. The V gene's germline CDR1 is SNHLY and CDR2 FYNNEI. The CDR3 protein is CASSPMGVNEQFF. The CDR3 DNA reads TGTGCCAGCAGCCCAATGGGGGTAAATGAGCAGTTCTTC.

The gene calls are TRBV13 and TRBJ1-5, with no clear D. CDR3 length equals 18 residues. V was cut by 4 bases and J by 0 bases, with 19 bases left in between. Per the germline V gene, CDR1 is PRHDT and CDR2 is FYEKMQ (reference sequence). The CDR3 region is CASSYPWRAQSSNQPQHF. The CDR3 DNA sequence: TGTGCCAGCAGCTACCCCTGGAGAGCACAATCTAGCAATCAGCCCCAGCATTTT.

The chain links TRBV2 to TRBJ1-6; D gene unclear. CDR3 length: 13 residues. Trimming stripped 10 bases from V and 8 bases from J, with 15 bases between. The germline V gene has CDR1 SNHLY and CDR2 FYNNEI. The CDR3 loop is CATAQGPYSPLHF. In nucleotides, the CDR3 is TGTGCCACCGCTCAAGGGCCCTATTCACCCCTCCACTTT.

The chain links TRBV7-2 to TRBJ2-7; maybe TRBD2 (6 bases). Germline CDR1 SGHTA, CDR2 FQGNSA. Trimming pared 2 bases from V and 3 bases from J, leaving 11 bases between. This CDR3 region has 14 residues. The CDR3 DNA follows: TGTGCCAGCAGCTTAACGGGGGTCTTCTACGAGCAGTACTTC. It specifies CASSLTGVFYEQYF.

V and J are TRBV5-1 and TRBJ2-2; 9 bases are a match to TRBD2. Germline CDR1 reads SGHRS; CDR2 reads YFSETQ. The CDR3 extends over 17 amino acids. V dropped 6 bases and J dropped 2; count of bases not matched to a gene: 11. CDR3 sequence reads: CASTRTSSGANTGELFF. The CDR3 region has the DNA TGCGCCAGCACCAGGACATCTAGCGGGGCAAACACCGGGGAGCTGTTTTTT. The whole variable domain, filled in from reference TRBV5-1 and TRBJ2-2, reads KAGVTQTPRYLIKTRGQQVTLSCSPISGHRSVSWYQQTPGQGLQFLFEYFSETQRNKGNFPGRFSGRQFSNSRSEMNVSTLELGDSALYLCASTRTSSGANTGELFFGEGSRLTVL.

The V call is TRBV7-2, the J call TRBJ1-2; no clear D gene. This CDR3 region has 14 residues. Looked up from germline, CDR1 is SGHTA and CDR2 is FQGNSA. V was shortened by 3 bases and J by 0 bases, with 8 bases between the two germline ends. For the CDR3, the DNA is TGTGCCAGCAGCTTGGGCCTAGCTAACTATGGCTACACCTTC. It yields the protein CASSLGLANYGYTF. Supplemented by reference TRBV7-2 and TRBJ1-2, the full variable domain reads GAGVSQSPSNKVTEKGKDVELRCDPISGHTALYWYRQSLGQGLEFLIYFQGNSAPDKSGLPSDRFSAERTGGSVSTLTIQRTQQEDSAVYLCASSLGLANYGYTFGSGTRLTVV.

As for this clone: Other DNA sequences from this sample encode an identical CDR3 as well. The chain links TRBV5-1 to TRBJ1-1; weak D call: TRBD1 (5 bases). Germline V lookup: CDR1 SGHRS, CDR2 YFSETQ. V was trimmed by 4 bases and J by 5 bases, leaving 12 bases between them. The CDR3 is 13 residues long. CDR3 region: CASSGQGRTEAFF. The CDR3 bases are TGCGCCAGCAGCGGGCAGGGAAGGACTGAAGCTTTCTTT.

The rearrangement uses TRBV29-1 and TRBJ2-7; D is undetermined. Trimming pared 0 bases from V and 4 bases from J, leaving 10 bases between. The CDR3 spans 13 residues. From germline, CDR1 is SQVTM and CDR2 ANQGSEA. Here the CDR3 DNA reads TGCAGCGTTGAAGAGTTAGGGCAGTACGAGCAGTACTTC. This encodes CSVEELGQYEQYF.

CDR3 in DNA: TGTGCCAGCAGCCAACTTCCCGGGACAGATACGCAGTATTTT. Its translation is CASSQLPGTDTQYF. This sequence joins TRBV28 and TRBJ2-3; no firm D call. The CDR3 spans 14 residues. In germline, CDR1 is MDHEN, CDR2 SYDVKM. Trimming pared 6 bases from V and 3 bases from J, leaving 13 bases between.

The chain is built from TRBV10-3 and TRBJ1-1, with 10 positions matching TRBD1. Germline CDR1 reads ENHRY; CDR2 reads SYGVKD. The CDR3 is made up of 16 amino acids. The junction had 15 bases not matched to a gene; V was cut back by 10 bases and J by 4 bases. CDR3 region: CATHKETGTGATEAFF. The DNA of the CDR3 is TGTGCCACTCACAAAGAAACCGGGACAGGGGCCACTGAAGCTTTCTTT.

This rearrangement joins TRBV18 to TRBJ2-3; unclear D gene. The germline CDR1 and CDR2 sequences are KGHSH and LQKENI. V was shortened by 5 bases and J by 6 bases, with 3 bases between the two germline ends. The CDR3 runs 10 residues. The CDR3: CASSGDTQYF. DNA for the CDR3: TGTGCCAGCTCAGGGGATACGCAGTATTTT.

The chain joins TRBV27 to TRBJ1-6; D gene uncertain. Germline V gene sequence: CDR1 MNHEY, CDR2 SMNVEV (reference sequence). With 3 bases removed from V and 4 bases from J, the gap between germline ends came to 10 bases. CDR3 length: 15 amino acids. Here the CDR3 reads CASSFSGRYNSPLHF. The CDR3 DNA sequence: TGTGCCAGCAGTTTCTCGGGGAGATATAATTCACCCCTCCACTTT.

CDR3 sequence: CSVERGWNRGSFREQYF. The CDR3 DNA reads as TGCAGCGTTGAAAGGGGGTGGAACAGGGGGTCCTTCCGCGAGCAGTACTTC. This rearrangement joins TRBV29-1 to TRBJ2-7; 8 bases agree with TRBD1. Germline CDR1 reads SQVTM; CDR2 reads ANQGSEA. Germline trimming cut 2 bases from V and 6 bases from J; bases unmatched to any gene: 18. The length of the CDR3 is 17 residues.

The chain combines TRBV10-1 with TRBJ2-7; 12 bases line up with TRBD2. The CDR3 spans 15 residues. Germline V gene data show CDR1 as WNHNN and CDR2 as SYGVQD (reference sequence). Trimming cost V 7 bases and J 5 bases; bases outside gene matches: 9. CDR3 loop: CASNGDGLAGHEQYF. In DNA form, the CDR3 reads TGCGCCAGCAACGGAGACGGACTAGCGGGACACGAGCAGTACTTC.

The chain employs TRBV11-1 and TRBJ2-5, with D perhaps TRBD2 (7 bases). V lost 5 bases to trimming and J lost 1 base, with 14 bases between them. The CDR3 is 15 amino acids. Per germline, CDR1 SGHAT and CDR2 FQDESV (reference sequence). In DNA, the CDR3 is TGTGCCAGCAGCAAACGGGCGGGGGCCCAAGAGACCCAGTACTTC. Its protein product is CASSKRAGAQETQYF.

The CDR3 region has the DNA TGTGCCAGCAGCCCTAGGCGGTACAGGGATCCTGAAGCTTTCTTT. Protein product: CASSPRRYRDPEAFF. The gene calls are TRBV9 and TRBJ1-1; possibly TRBD1 for D (6 bases). This CDR3 has 15 amino acids. Germline values: CDR1 SGDLS, CDR2 YYNGEE. The V gene lost 4 bases and the J gene lost 6 bases, with 19 bases spanning the gap.

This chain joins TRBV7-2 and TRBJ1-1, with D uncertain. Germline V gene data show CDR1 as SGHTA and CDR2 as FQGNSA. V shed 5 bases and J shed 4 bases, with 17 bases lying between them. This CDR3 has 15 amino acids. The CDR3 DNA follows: TGTGCCAGCAGCCGAAATTGGGGAATAGGCACTGAAGCTTTCTTT. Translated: CASSRNWGIGTEAFF.

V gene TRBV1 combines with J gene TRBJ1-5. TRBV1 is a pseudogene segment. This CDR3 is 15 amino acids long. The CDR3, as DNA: TGCACCAGCAGCCAAGATGGGGGGTTCAATCAGCCCCAGCATTTT. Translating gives CTSSQDGGFNQPQHF.

The CDR3 region is CASSSRGTSGYTF. Written as DNA, the CDR3 is TGTGCCAGCAGTTCGCGCGGGACAAGCGGCTACACCTTC. The chain combines TRBV5-6 with TRBJ1-2, with D possibly TRBD1 on 6 matching bases. The CDR3 loop spans 13 amino acids. CDR1 and CDR2 (germline): SGHDT, YYEEEE. Trimming left V 5 bases short and J 8 bases short, with 16 bases between.

The CDR3 protein is CASSLVRQLATNEKLFF. The CDR3 DNA reads TGTGCCAGCAGCTTAGTCCGACAGCTTGCAACTAATGAAAAACTGTTTTTT. V usage is TRBV5-6 and J usage is TRBJ1-4; maybe TRBD1 (5 bases). The CDR3 loop spans 17 amino acids. Germline CDR1 is SGHDT and CDR2 is YYEEEE. The germline V and J ends were trimmed by 2 bases and 0 bases, with 14 bases remaining between them.

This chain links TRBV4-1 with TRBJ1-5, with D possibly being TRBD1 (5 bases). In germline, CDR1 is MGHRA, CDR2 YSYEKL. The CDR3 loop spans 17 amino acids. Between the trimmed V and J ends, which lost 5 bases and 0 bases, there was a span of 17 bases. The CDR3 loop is CASSAGLGTGSNQPQHF. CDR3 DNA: TGCGCCAGCAGCGCGGGATTAGGGACTGGTAGCAATCAGCCCCAGCATTTT.

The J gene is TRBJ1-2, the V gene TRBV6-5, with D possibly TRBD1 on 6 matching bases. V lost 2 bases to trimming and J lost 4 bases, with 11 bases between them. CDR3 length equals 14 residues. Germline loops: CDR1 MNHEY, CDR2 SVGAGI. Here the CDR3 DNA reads TGTGCCAGCAGTTACGAGGGGGACGCCTATGGCTACACCTTC. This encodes CASSYEGDAYGYTF.

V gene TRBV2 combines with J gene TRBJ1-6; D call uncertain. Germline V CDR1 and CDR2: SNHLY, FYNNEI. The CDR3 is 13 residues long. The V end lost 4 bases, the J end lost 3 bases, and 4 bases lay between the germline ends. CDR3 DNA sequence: TGTGCCAGCAGTGTCGGCTATAATTCACCCCTCCACTTT. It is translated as CASSVGYNSPLHF.

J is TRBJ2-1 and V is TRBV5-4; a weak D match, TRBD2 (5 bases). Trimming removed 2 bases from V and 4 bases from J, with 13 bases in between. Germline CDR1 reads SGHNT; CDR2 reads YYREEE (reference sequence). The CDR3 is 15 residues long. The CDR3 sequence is CASSFLGSYYNEQFF. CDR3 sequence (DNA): TGTGCCAGCAGCTTCCTAGGGAGCTATTACAATGAGCAGTTCTTC.

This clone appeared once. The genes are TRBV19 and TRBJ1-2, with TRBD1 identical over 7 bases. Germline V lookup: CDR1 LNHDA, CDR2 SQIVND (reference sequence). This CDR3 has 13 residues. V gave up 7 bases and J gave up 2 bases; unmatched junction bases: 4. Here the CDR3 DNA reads TGTGCCAGTACCGTGACAGGGAACTATGGCTACACCTTC. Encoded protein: CASTVTGNYGYTF.

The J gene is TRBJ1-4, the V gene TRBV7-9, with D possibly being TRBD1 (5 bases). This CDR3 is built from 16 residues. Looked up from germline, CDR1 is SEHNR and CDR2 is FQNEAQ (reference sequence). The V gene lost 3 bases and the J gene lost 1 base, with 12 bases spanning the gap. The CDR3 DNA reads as TGTGCCAGCAGCTTGACGGCAGGGTTAACTAATGAAAAACTGTTTTTT. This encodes CASSLTAGLTNEKLFF.

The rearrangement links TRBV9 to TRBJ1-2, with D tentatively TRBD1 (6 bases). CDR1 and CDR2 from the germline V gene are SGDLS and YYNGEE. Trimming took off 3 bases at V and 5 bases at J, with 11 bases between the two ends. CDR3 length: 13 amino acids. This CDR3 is CASSAGEGYGYTF. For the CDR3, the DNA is TGTGCCAGCAGCGCAGGGGAAGGGTATGGCTACACCTTC.

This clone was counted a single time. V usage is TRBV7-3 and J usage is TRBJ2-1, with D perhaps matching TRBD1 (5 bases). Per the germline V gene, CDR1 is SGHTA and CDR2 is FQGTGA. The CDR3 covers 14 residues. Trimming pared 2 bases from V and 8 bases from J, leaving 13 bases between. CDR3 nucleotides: TGTGCCAGCAGCTTACGGACACCCAGGGATGAGCAGTTCTTC. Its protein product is CASSLRTPRDEQFF. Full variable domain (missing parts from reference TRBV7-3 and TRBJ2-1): GAGVSQTPSNKVTEKGKYVELRCDPISGHTALYWYRQSLGQGPEFLIYFQGTGAADDSGLPNDRFFAVRPEGSVSTLKIQRTERGDSAVYLCASSLRTPRDEQFFGPGTRLTVL.

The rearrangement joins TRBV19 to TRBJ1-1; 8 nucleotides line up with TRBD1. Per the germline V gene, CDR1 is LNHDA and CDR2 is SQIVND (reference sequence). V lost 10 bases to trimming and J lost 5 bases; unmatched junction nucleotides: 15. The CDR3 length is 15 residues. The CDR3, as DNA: TGTGCCACCGCGGGCCGCAGGGGGCGGGGGACTGAAGCTTTCTTT. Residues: CATAGRRGRGTEAFF.

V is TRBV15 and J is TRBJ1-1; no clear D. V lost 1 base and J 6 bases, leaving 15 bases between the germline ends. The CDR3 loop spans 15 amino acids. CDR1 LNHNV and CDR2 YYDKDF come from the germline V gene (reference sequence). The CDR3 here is CATSRAQTIKPEAFF. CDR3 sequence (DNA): TGTGCCACCAGCAGAGCCCAGACAATTAAACCTGAAGCTTTCTTT. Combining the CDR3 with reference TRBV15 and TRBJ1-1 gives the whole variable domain DAMVIQNPRYQVTQFGKPVTLSCSQTLNHNVMYWYQQKSSQAPKLLFHYYDKDFNNEADTPDNFQSRRPNTSFCFLDIRSPGLGDTAMYLCATSRAQTIKPEAFFGQGTRLTVV.

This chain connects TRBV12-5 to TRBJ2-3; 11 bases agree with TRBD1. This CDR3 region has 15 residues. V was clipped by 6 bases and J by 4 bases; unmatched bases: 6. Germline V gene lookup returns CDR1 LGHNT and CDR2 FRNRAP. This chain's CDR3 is CASGRTGGYPDTQYF. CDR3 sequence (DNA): TGTGCTAGTGGACGGACAGGGGGCTACCCAGATACGCAGTATTTT.

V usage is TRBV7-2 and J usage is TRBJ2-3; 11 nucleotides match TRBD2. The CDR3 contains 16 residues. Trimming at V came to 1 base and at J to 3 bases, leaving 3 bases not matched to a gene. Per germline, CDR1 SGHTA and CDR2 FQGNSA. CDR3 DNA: TGTGCCAGCAGCTTAGGGCTAGCGGGGGGAACAGATACGCAGTATTTT. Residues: CASSLGLAGGTDTQYF.